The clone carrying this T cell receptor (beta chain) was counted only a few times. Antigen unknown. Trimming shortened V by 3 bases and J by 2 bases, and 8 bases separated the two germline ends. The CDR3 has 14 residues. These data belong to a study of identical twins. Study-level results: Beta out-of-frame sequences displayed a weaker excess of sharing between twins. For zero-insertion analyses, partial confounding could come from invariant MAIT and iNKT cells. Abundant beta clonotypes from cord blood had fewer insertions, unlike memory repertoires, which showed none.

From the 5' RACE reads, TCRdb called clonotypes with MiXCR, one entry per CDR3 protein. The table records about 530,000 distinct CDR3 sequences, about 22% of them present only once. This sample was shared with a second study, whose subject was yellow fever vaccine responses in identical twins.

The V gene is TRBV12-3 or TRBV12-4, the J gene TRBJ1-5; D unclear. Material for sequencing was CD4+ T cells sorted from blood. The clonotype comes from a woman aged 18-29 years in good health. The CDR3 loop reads CASSLFGRNQPQHF. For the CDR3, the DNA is TGTGCCAGCAGTTTGTTCGGACGCAATCAGCCCCAGCATTTT.